This T cell receptor (beta chain) was recorded in a study of T cell repertoires in cytomegalovirus infection. Whole-study context: Both CMV infection and a matching HLA type were indicated by public TCR beta signatures. General observations from the study: Dominating the ex vivo response were HLA-C-restricted CMV-specific TCR beta clonotypes.

With respect to this clonotype: The antigen remains undetermined.

TCRdb re-called the reads with MiXCR, one entry per CDR3 protein. Of around 450,000 distinct CDR3 sequences in the sample, 10% to 12% were seen once. The specimen was PBMCs. The receptor comes from a human donor in good health (CMV status not recorded). Some clones in this sample may be carry-over from other donors' samples.

CDR3 residues: CASSLAWADTEAFF. The CDR3 region has the DNA TGCGCCAGCAGCTTGGCCTGGGCGGACACTGAAGCTTTCTTT. The gene calls are TRBV5-1 and TRBJ1-1; no clear D gene. CDR1 SGHRS and CDR2 YFSETQ come from the germline V gene. Trimming pared 0 bases from V and 3 bases from J, leaving 9 bases between. The CDR3 length is 14 residues.